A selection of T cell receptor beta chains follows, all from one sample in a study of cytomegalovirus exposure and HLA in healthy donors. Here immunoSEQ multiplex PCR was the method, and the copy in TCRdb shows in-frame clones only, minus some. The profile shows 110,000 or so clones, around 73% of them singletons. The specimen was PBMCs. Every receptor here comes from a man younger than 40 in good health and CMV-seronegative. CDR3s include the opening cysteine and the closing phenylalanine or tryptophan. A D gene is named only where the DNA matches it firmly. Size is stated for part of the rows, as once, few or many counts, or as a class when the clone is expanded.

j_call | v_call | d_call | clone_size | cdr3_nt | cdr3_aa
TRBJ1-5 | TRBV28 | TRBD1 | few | TGTGCCAGCAGTCGGGGGACAGGGGGAAGCAATCAGCCCCAGCATTTT | CASSRGTGGSNQPQHF
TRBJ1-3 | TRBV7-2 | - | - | TGTGCCAGCAGCTTAAGCGGCAGGGGATCTGGAAACACCATATATTTT | CASSLSGRGSGNTIYF
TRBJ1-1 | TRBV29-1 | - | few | TGCAGCGTGGCGACGGGGGGCGGTGAAGCTTTCTTT | CSVATGGGEAFF
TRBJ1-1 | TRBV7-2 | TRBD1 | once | TGTGCCAGCAGCATACTAGCCATGGGACAGGGAGCTTTCTTT | CASSILAMGQGAFF
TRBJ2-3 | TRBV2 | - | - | TGTGCCAGCAGTGAGAGGGCGGGGGCCACCACAGATACGCAGTATTTT | CASSERAGATTDTQYF
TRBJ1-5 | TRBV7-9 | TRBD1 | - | TGTGCCAGCAGCACCCAGGAGGGGGCGCCTGATCAGCCCCAGCATTTT | CASSTQEGAPDQPQHF
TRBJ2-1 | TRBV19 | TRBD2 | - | TGTGCCAGTAGCTTGGGACTAGCGGGGGCCCCCCAGTTCTTC | CASSLGLAGAPQFF
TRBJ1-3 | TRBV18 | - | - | TGTGCCAGCTCACCGAGACAGGAGTTTATTGGAAACACCATATATTTT | CASSPRQEFIGNTIYF
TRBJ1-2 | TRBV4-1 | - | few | TGCGCCAGCAGCCAAGGGGTCGGACAGACTAACTATGGCTACACCTTC | CASSQGVGQTNYGYTF
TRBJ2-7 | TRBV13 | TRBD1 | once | TGTGCCAGCAGCTTCGAGCGGGACAGGGGCGACGAGCAGTACTTC | CASSFERDRGDEQYF
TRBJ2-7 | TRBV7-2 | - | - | TGTGCCAGCAGCCCAAGCCAGGCCACCTACGAGCAGTACTTC | CASSPSQATYEQYF
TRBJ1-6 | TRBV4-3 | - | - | TGCGCCAGCAGCCAGGACGGCCGGGGGAAAAATTCACCCCTCCACTTT | CASSQDGRGKNSPLHF
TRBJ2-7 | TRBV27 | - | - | TGTGCCAGCACCCCGGGGGGCGGGACCGGCGAGCAGTACTTC | CASTPGGGTGEQYF
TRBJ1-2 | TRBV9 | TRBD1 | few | TGTGCCAGCAGCGTCGGACAGGGGCAGAGCTATGGCTACACCTTC | CASSVGQGQSYGYTF
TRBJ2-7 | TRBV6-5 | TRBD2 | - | TGTGCCAGCAGTTACGAAGCGGGGGTGCCCCGCGAGCAGTACTTC | CASSYEAGVPREQYF
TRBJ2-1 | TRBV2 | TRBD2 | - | TGTGCCAGCAGTGACAGAAGCGGGGGCATGTACAATGAGCAGTTCTTC | CASSDRSGGMYNEQFF
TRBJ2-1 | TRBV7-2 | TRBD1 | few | TGTGCCAGCAGCACATGGGGACAGGGGGCGGATGAGCAGTTCTTC | CASSTWGQGADEQFF
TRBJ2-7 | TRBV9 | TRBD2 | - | TGTGCCAGCAGCGTTGCGGGACTAGCGGACTACGAGCAGTACTTC | CASSVAGLADYEQYF
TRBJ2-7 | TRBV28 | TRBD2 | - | TGTGCCAGCAGCCCCCCTAGCGGACACCTCTACGAGCAGTACTTC | CASSPPSGHLYEQYF
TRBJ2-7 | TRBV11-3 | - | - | TGTGCCAGCAGCGACCGGGACAAGGCCTACGAGCAGTACTTC | CASSDRDKAYEQYF
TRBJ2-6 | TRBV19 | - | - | TGTGCCAGTGGGCCCGTGGTCTACCGTCGAGTTGGGGCCAACGTCCTGACTTTC | CASGPVVYRRVGANVLTF
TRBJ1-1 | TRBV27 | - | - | TGTGCCAGCAGTCCCCAGACACCGGAATTGAACACTGAAGCTTTCTTT | CASSPQTPELNTEAFF
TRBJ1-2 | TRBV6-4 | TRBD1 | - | TGTGCCAGCAGTGGGACAGGGGGCGATGGCTACACCTTC | CASSGTGGDGYTF
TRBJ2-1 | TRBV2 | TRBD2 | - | TGTGCCAGCAACTACGTATGGGGACTAGCGGGGGGTGAGCAGTTCTTC | CASNYVWGLAGGEQFF
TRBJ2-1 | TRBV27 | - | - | TGTGCCAGTTCTTCAACCTCGCGGGTGGAGCAGTTCTTC | CASSSTSRVEQFF
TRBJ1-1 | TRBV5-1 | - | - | TGCGCCAGCAGCGAAGCAGGGGTCCCTGAAGCTTTCTTT | CASSEAGVPEAFF